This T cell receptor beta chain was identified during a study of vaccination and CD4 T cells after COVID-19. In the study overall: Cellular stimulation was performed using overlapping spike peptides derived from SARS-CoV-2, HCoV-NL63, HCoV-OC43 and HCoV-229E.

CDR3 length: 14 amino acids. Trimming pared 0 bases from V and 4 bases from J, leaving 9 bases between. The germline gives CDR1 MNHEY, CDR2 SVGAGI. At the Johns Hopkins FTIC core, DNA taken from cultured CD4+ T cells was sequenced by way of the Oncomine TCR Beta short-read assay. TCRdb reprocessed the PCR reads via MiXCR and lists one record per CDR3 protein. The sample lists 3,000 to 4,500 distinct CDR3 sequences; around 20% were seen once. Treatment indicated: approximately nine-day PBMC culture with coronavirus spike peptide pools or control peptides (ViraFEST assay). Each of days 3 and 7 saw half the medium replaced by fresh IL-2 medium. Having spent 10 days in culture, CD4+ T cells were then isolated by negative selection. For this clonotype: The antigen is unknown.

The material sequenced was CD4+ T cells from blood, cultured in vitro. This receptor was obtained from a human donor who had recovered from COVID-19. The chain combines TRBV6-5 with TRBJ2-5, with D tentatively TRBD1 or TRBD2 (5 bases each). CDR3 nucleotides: TGTGCCAGCAGTTACTCGATAGGGACAGAGACCCAGTACTTC. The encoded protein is CASSYSIGTETQYF.